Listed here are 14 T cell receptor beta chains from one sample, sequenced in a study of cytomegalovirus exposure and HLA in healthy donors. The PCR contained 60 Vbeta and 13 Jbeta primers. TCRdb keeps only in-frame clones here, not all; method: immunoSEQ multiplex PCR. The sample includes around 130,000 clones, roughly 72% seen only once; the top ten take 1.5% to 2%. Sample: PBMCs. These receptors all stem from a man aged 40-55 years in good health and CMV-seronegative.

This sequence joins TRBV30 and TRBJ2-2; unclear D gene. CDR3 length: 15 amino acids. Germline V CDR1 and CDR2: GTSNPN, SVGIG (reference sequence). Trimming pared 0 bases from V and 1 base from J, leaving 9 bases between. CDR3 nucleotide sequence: TGTGCCTGGAGTGTGTCAGTCTTGAACACCGGGGAGCTGTTTTTT. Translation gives CAWSVSVLNTGELFF.

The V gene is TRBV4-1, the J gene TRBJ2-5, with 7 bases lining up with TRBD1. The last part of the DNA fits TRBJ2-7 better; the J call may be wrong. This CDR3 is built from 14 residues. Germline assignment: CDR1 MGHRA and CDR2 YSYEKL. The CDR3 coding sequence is TGCGCCAGCAGCCCGGGACAGAACCTCTACGAGCAGTACTTC. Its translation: CASSPGQNLYEQYF.

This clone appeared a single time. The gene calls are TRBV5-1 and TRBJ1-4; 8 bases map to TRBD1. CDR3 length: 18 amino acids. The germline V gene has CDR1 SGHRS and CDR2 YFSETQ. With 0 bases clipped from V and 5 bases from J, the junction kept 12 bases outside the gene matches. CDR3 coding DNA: TGCGCCAGCAGCTTGGTCCGTGGATTGGGACAGGAGAATGAAAAACTGTTTTTT. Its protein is CASSLVRGLGQENEKLFF.

CDR3: CASTRAGSHYNEQFF. CDR3 bases: TGTGCCAGTACGAGAGCGGGATCGCACTACAATGAGCAGTTCTTC. The chain employs TRBV19 and TRBJ2-1, with 7 bases that match TRBD2. This CDR3 has 15 amino acids. Germline values: CDR1 LNHDA, CDR2 SQIVND (reference sequence). J was trimmed by 3 bases and V by 7 bases; bases with no gene match: 9.

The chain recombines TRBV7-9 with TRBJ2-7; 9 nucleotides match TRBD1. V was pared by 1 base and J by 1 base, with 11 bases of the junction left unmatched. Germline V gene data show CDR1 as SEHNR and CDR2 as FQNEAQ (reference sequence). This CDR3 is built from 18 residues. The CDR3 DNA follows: TGTGCCAGCAGCTTAGGAATTGGGACAGGGAGCCATTCCTACGAGCAGTACTTC. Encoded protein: CASSLGIGTGSHSYEQYF.

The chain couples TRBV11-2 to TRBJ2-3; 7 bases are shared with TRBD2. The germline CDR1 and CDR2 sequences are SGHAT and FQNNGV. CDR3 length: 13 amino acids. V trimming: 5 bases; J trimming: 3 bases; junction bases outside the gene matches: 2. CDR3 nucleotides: TGTGCCAGCAGCGTAGCGGGTACAGATACGCAGTATTTT. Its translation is CASSVAGTDTQYF.

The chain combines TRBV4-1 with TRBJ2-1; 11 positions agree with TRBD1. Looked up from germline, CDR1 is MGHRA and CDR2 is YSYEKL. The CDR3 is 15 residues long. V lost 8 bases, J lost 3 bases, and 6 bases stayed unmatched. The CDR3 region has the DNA TGCGCCAGCCAAGAAGGGACAGGGGGCTACAATGAGCAGTTCTTC. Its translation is CASQEGTGGYNEQFF.

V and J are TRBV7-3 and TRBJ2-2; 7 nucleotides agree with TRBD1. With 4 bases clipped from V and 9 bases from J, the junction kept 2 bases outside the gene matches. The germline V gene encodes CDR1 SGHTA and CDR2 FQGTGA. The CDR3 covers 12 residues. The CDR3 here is CASSWTGRELFF. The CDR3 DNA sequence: TGTGCCAGCAGCTGGACAGGACGGGAGCTGTTTTTT.

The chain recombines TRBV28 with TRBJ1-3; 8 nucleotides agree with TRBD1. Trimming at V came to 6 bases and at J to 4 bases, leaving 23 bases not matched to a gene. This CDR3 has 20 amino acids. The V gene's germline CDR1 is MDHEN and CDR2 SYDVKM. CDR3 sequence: CASSSLAPGGTGTGGNTIYF. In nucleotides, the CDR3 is TGTGCCAGCAGCAGTTTAGCGCCAGGGGGCACGGGTACTGGAGGAAACACCATATATTTT.

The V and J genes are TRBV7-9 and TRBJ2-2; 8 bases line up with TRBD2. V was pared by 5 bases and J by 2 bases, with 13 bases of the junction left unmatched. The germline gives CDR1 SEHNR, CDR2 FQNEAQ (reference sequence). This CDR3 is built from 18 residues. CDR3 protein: CASSPRGLAGGNTGELFF. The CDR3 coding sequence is TGTGCCAGCAGCCCACGTGGCCTCGCGGGAGGCAACACCGGGGAGCTGTTTTTT.

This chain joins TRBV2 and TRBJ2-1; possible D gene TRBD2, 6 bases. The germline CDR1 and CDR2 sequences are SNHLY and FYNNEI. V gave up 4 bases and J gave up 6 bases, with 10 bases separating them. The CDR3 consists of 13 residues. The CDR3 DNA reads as TGTGCCAGCAGTGGACTAGTTTCCAATGAGCAGTTCTTC. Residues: CASSGLVSNEQFF.

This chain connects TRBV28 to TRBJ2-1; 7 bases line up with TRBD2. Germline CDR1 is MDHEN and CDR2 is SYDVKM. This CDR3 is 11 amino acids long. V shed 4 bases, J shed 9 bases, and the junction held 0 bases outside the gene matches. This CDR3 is CASSWGGEQFF. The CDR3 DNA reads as TGTGCCAGCAGTTGGGGGGGTGAGCAGTTCTTC.

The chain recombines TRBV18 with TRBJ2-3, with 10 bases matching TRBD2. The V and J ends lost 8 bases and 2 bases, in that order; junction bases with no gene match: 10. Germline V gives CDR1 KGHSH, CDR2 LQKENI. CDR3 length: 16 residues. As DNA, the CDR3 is TGTGCCAGCGAGAGGGATAGCGGGGGGACCACAGATACGCAGTATTTT. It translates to CASERDSGGTTDTQYF. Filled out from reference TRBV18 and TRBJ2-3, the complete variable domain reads NAGVMQNPRHLVRRRGQEARLRCSPMKGHSHVYWYRQLPEEGLKFMVYLQKENIIDESGMPKERFSAEFPKEGPSILRIQQVVRGDSAAYFCASERDSGGTTDTQYFGPGTRLTVL.

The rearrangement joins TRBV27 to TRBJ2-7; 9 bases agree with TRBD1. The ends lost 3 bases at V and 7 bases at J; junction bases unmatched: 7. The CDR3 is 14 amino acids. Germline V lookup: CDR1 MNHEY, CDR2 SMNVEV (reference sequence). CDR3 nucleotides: TGTGCCAGCAGTTTCGACAGGGGGTTAACTGAGCAGTACTTC. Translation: CASSFDRGLTEQYF.